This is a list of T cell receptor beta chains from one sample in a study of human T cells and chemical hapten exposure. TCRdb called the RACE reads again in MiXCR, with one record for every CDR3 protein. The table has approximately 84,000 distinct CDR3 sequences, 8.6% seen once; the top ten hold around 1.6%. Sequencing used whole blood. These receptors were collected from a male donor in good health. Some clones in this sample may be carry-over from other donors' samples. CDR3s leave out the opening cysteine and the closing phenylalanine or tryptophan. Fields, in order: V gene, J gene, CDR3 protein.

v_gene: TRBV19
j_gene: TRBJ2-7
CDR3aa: ASSKTDRVTYEQY

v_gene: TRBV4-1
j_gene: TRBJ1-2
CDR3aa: ASSQPGTGYPYRGYT

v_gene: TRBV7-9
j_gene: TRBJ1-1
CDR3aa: ASTGDRGQETEAF

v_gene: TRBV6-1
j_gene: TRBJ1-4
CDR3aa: ASDPGAAGEKLF

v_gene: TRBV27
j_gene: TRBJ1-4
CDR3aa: ASSYGTVNEKLF

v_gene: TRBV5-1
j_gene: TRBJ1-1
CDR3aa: ASSLGPANTEAF

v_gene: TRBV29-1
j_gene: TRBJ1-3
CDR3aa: SVELLTGNTIY

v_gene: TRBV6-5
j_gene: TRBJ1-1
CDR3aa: ATGGAMNTEAF

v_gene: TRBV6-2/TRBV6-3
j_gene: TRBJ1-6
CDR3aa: ASSYPTGLIAPLH

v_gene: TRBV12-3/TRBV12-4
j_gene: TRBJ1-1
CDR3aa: ASSLLGVNTEAF

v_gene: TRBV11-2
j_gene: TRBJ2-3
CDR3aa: ASSLALGVRREDTDTQY

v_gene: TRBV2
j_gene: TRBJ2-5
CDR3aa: ASSPGLAGQETQY

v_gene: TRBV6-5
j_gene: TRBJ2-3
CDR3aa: ASSRDRGQDTQY

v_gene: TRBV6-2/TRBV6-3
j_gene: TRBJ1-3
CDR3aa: ASTGYSGNTIY

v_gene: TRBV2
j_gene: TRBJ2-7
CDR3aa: ASMTTSGFPYEQY

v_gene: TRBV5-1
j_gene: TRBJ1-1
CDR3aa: ASSSGAKNTEAF

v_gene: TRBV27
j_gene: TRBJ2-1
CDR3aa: ASSVTSGAYNEQF

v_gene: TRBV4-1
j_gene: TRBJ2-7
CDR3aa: ASSHDIRISYEQY

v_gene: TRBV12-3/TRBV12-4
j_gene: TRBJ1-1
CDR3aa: ASSFLKNTEAF

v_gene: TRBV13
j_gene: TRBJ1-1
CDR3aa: ASSFGVTEAF

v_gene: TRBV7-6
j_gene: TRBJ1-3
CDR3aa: VSSRGVLTGNTIY

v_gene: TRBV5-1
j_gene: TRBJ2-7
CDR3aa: ASSFTGGPGDLREQY

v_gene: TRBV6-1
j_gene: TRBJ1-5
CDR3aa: ASGERNQPQH

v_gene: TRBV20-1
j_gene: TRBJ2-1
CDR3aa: SATSPTTSGGSYNEQF

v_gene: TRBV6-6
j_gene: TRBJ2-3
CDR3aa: ASSLAGAPNTDTQY

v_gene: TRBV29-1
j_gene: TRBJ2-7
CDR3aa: SVGDGTSGYEQY

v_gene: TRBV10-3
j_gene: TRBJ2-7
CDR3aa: AISEQVLYEQY

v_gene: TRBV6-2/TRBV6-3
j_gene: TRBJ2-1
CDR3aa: ASSYSRQGENNEQF

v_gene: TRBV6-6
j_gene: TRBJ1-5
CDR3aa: ASSYPGQPSNQPQH

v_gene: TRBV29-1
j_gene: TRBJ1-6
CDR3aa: SVTTTANSPLH

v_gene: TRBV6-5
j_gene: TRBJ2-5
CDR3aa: ASAAPLAGTGKETQY

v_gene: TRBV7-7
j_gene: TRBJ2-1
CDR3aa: ASSFRRMDEQF

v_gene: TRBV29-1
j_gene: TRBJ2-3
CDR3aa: SGGQPADTQY

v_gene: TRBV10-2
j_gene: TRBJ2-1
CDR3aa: ASSESRAGRYNEQF

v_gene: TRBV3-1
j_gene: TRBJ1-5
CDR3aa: ASSQERPGSNQPQH

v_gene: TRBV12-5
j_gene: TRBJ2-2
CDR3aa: ASGLVPRGNTGELF

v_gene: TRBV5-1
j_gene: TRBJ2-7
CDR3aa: ASSFGAQTGEQY

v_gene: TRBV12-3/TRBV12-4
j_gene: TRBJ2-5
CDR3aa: ASSRTQGETQY

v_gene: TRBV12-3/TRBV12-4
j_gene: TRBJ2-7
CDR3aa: ASSFGQGLREQY

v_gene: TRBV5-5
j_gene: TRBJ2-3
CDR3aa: ASSNRDRPSSTDTQY

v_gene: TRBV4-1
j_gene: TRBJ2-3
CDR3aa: ASSQETSGVDTQY

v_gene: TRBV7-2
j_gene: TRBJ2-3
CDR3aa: ASSSRDTDTQY

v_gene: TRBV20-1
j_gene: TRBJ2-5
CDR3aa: SASLAGQETQY

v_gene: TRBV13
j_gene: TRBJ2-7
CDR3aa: ASSPQDFLNEQY

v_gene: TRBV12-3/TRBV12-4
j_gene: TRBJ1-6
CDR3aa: ASSPTGGYTSSPLH

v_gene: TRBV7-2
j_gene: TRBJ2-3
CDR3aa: ASSQGTGTDTQY

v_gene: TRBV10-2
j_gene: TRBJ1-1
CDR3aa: ASSEGQNTEAF

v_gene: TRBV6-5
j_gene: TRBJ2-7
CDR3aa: ASSTQGQGSYEQY

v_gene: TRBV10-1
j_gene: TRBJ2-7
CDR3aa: ASSESSGEQY

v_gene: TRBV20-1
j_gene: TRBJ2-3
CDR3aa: SARDWIPKDTQY

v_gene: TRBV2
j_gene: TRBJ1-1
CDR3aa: ASSSQGDGAEAF

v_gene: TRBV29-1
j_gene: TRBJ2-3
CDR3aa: SVEWTSGSSPDTQY

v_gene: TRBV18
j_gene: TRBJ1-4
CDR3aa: ASSPDGGEKLF